Included here is one TCR beta chain sequence, with context. The antigen is undetermined. This CDR3 contains 14 residues. V was cut by 0 bases and J by 3 bases, with 9 bases left in between. CDR1 and CDR2 from the germline V gene are SGHNT and YENEEA. Assay: immunoSEQ multiplex PCR; the TCRdb copy retains only in-frame clones and omits some. This table holds over 250,000 clones, 70% to 90% found once. The data stem from a study of cytomegalovirus exposure and HLA in healthy donors. Study background: The platform used for the 100 to 150 validation repertoires matched that of the approximately 670 first-cohort repertoires, a later analysis reported.

Study-wide results and caveats: In the approximately 120 validation repertoires, a later analysis found that first-cohort TCR clusters tended to co-occur. High specificity and sensitivity for cytomegalovirus status were reported for the classifier.

Sequencing was performed on PBMCs. The chain carries TRBV11-3 and TRBJ2-7; D uncertain. The origin of this receptor is a woman between 18 and 30 years old in good health and CMV-seronegative. CDR3 DNA sequence: TGTGCCAGCAGCTTAGATTCACTAAACTACGAGCAGTACTTC. Translated: CASSLDSLNYEQYF.